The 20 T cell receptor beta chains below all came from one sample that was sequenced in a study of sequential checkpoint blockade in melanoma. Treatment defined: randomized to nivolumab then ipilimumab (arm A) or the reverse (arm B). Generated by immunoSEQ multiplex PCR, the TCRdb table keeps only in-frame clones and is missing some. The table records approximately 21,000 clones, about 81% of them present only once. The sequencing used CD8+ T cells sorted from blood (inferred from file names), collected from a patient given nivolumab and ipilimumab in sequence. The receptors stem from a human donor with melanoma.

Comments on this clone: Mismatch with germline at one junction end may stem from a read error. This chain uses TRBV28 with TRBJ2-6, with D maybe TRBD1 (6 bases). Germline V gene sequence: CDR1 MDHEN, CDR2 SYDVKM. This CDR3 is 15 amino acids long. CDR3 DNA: TGTGCCGGCAGTTTAGGACAGTTCGGGGCCAACGTCCTGACTTTC. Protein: CAGSLGQFGANVLTF.

The DNA for the CDR3 is TGTGCCAGCAGCTTGGGACAGTTGAGCAATCAGCCCCAGCATTTT. It specifies CASSLGQLSNQPQHF. The chain uses TRBV5-8 and TRBJ1-5, with D possibly being TRBD1 (5 bases). Per germline, CDR1 SGHTS and CDR2 YDEGEE. Trimming took off 0 bases at V and 1 base at J, with 8 bases between the two ends. This CDR3 comprises 15 residues.

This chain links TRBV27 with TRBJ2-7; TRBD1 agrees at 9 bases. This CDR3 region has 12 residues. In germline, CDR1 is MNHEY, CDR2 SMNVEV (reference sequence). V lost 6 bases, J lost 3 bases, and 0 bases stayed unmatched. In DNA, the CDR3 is TGTGCCAGCAGGGACAGGGGCTACGAGCAGTACTTC. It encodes CASRDRGYEQYF.

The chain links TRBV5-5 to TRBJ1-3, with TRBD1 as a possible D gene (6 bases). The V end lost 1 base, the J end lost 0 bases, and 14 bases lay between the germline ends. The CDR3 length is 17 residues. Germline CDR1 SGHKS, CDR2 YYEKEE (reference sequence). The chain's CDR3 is CASSLREGDGSGNTIYF. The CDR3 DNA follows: TGTGCCAGCAGCTTGCGGGAGGGGGACGGCTCTGGAAACACCATATATTTT.

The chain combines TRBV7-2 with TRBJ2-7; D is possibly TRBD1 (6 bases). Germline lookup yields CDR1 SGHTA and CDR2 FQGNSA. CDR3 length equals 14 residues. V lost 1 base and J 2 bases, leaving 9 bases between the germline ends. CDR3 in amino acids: CASSLVEGAYEQYF. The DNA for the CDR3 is TGTGCCAGCAGCTTAGTTGAGGGGGCCTACGAGCAGTACTTC.

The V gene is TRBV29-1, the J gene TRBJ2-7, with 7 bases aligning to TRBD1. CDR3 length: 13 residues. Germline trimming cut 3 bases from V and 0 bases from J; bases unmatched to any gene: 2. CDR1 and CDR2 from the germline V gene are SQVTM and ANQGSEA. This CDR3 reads CSVDGTDSYEQYF. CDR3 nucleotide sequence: TGCAGCGTTGACGGGACAGACTCCTACGAGCAGTACTTC.

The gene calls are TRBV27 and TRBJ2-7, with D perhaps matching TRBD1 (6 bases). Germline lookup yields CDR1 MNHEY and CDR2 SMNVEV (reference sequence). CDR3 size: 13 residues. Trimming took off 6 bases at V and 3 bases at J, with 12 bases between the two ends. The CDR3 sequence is CASRGDTYYEQYF. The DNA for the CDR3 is TGTGCCAGCAGGGGGGACACCTACTACGAGCAGTACTTC.

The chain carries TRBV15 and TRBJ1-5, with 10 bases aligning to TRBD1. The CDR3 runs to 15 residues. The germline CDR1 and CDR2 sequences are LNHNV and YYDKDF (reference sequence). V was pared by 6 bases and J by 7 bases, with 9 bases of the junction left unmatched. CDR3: CATSSDRGQGQPQHF. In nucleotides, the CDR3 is TGTGCCACCAGTTCCGACAGGGGGCAGGGGCAGCCCCAGCATTTT.

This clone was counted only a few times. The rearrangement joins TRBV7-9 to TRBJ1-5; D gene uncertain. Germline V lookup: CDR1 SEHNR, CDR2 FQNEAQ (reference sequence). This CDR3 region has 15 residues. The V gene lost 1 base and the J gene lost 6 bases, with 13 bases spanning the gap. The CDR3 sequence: CASSLEEAPGQPQHF. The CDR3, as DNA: TGTGCCAGCAGCTTAGAAGAGGCACCCGGTCAGCCCCAGCATTTT.

CDR3 DNA: TGTGCCAGCAGCTCGGGGGACAGGGAAGGCGAGCAGTACTTC. Protein: CASSSGDREGEQYF. The chain has TRBV7-9 and TRBJ2-7, with 9 bases aligning to TRBD1. V was clipped by 4 bases and J by 6 bases; unmatched bases: 7. Germline-derived CDR1 and CDR2 are SEHNR and FQNEAQ (reference sequence). There are 14 residues in the CDR3.

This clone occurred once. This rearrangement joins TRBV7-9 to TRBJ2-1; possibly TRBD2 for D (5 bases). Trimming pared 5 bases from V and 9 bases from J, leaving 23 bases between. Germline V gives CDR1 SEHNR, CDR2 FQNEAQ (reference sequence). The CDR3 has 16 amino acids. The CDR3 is CASSLPGGGTRIEQFF. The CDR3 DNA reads TGTGCCAGCAGCCTGCCAGGAGGAGGAACGAGGATTGAGCAGTTCTTC.

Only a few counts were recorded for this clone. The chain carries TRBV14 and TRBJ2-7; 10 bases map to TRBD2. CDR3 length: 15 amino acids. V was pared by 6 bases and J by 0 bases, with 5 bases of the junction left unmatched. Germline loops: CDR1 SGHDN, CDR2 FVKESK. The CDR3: CASSPSGGASYEQYF. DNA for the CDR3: TGTGCCAGCAGTCCCAGCGGGGGGGCCTCCTACGAGCAGTACTTC.

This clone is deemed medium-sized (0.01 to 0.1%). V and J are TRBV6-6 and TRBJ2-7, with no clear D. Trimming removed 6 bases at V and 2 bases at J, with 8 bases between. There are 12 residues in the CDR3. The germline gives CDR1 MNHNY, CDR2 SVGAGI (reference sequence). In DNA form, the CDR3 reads TGTGCCAGCAGCCGACAACCCTACGAGCAGTACTTC. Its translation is CASSRQPYEQYF.

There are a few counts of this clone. DNA of the CDR3: TGTGCCAGCAGCCGAGTCGCCTACGAGCAGTACTTC. Translating it yields CASSRVAYEQYF. The chain is built from TRBV28 and TRBJ2-7; D is uncertain. This CDR3 contains 12 residues. Trimming took 6 bases from V and 2 from J, leaving 8 bases between them. CDR1 MDHEN and CDR2 SYDVKM come from the germline V gene. Drawing the rest from reference TRBV28 and TRBJ2-7, the complete variable domain is DVKVTQSSRYLVKRTGEKVFLECVQDMDHENMFWYRQDPGLGLRLIYFSYDVKMKEKGDIPEGYSVSREKKERFSLILESASTNQTSMYLCASSRVAYEQYFGPGTRLTVT.

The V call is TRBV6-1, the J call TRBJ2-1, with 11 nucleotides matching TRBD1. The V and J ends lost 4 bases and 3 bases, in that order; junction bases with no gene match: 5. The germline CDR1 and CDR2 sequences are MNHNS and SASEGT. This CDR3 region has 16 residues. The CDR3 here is CASSGPGQGVYNEQFF. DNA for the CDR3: TGTGCCAGCAGTGGGCCGGGACAGGGGGTCTACAATGAGCAGTTCTTC.

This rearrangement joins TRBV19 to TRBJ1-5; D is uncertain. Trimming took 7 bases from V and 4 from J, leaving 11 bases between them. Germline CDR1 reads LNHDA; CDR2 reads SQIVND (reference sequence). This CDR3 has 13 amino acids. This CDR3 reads CASTSQRNQPQHF. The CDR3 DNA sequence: TGTGCCAGTACCTCTCAGAGGAATCAGCCCCAGCATTTT.

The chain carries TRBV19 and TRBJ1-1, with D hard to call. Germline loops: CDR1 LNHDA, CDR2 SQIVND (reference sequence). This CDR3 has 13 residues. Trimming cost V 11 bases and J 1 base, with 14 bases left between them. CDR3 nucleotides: TGTGCCTCGTCCGCGGGGTGGAACACTGAAGCTTTCTTT. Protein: CASSAGWNTEAFF.

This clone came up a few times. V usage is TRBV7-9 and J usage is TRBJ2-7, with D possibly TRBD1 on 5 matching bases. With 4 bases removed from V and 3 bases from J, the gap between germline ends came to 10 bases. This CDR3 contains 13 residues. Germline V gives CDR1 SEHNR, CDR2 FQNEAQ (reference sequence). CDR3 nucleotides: TGTGCCAGCAGCTCAGGTGACAGCTACGAGCAGTACTTC. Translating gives CASSSGDSYEQYF.

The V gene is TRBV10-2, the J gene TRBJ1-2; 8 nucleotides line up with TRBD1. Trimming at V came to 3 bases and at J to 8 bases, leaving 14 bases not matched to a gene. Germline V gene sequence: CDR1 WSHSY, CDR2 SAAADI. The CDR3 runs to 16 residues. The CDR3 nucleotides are TGCGCCAGCAGTGAAGGGGCAGGGGGCCTTAAGACGGGCTACACCTTC. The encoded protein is CASSEGAGGLKTGYTF.

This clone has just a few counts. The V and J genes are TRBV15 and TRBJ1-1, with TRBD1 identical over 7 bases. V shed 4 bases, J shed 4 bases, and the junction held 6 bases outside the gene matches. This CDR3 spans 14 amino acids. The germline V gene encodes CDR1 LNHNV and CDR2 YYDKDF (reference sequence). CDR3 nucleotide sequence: TGTGCCACCAGCAAGGACAGGCGAGGCACTGAAGCTTTCTTT. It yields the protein CATSKDRRGTEAFF.